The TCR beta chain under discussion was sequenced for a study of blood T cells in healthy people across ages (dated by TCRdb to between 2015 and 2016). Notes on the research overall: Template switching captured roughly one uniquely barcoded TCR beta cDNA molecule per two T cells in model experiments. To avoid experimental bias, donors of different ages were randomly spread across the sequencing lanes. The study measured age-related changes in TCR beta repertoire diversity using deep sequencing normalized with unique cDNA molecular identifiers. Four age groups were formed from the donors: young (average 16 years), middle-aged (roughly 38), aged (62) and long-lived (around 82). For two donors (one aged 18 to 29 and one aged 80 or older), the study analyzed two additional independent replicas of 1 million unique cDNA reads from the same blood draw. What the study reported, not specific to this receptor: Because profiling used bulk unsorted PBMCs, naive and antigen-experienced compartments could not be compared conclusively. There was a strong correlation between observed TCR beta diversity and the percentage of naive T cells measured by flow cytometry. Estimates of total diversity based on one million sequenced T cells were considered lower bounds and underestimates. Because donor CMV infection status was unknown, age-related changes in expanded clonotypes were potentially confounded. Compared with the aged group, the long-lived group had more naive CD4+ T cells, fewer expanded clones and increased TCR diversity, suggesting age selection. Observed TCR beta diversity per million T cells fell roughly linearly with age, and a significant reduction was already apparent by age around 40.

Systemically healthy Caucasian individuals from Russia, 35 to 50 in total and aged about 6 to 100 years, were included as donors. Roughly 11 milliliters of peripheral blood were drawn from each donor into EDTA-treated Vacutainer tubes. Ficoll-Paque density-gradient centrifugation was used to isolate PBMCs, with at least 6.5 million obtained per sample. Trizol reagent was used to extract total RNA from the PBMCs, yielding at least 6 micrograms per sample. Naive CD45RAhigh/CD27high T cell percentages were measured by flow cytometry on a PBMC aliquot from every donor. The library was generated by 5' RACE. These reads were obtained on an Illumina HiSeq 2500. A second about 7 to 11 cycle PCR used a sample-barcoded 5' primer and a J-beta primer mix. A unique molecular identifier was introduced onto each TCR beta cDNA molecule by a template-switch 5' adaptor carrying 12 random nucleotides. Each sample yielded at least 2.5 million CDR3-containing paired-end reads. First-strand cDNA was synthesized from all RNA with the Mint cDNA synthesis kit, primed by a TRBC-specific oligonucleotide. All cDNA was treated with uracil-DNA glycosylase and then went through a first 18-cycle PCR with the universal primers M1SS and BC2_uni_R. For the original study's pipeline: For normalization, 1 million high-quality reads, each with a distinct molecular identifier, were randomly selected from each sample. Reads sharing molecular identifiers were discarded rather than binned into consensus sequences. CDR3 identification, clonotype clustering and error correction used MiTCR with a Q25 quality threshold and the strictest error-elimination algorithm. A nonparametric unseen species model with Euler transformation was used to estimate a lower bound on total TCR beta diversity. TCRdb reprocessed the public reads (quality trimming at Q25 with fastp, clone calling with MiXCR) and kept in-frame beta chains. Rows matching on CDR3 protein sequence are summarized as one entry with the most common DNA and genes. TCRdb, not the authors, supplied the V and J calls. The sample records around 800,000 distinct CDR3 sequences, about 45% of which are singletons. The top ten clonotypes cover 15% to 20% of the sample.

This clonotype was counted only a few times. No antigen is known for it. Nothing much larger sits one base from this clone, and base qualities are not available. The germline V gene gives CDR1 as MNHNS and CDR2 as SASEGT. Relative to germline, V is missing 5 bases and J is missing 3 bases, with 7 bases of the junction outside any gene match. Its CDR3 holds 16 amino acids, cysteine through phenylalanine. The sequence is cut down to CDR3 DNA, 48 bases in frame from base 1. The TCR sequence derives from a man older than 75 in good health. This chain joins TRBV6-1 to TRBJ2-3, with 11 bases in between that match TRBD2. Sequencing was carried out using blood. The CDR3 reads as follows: CASSKRTSGRTDTQYF. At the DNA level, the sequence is TGTGCCAGCAGTAAAAGAACTAGCGGGAGAACAGATACGCAGTATTTT.